What follows is one T cell receptor beta chain and its context. Its target is unknown. At the deep level, the assay was run. Assay used: immunoSEQ multiplex PCR; TCRdb lists only in-frame clones, some missing. Of around 1.9 million clones in the sample, about 94% are singletons; the top ten hold more than 1.5%. The CDR3 runs 19 residues. CDR1 is SGDLS, CDR2 YYNGEE, per germline. The trim removed 0 bases at V and 1 base at J, leaving 10 bases unmatched. Terminally differentiated effector memory CD45RA+ cells were left out of the naive CD8 fraction, which was CD45RO-negative and positively selected for CCR7. These data are taken from a study of shared clonotypes between healthy human individuals. Study at large: The cohort had a couple of women and a few men, ages 18 to 49.

Study-level findings and limits: In several donors, about 5% of naive CD4 clonotypes appeared in common. Non-shared clonotypes had lower generation probabilities than clonotypes shared by all four sorted-subset donors.

The sequenced sample was naive CD8+ T cells from PBMCs. The clonotype comes from a man between 18 and 29 years old in good health. Some clones in this sample may be carry-over from other donors' samples. The rearrangement joins TRBV9 to TRBJ2-6, with 7 bases lining up with TRBD2. This chain's CDR3 is CASSVARLAVPSGANVLTF. CDR3 coding DNA: TGTGCCAGCAGCGTAGCTAGGCTAGCGGTCCCTTCTGGGGCCAACGTCCTGACTTTC.